Presented here are 23 T cell receptor beta chains from one specimen sequenced in a study of blood T cell repertoires in COVID-19. Assay used: immunoSEQ multiplex PCR; TCRdb lists only in-frame clones, some missing. The data contain under 200,000 clones, around 88% of them singletons. Sequencing was performed on PBMCs or T cells enriched from blood (not recorded which). The source of these receptors is a man aged 35 to 55 with acute COVID-19.

The chain combines TRBV5-4 with TRBJ2-5; 12 bases match TRBD2. CDR3 size: 17 residues. J lost 2 bases, V lost 0 bases, and 5 bases had no gene match. The germline V gene has CDR1 SGHNT and CDR2 YYREEE (reference sequence). The DNA of the CDR3 is TGTGCCAGCAGCTTGGGGGGACTAGCGGGCCCACAAGAGACCCAGTACTTC. As protein: CASSLGGLAGPQETQYF.

The chain links TRBV6-5 to TRBJ2-7, with a possible D match to TRBD2 (5 bases). Trimming removed 6 bases at V and 7 bases at J, with 19 bases between. Germline V gene sequence: CDR1 MNHEY, CDR2 SVGAGI. CDR3 length: 14 residues. CDR3 region: CASRDSYRPGEQYF. The CDR3, as DNA: TGTGCCAGCAGGGACTCGTACCGGCCTGGGGAGCAGTACTTC.

The J gene is TRBJ2-2, the V gene TRBV7-6, with 7 nucleotides matching TRBD2. From germline, CDR1 is SGHVS and CDR2 FNYEAQ. The CDR3 extends over 16 amino acids. J gave up 5 bases and V 0 bases, and 6 bases lay outside the gene matches. CDR3 protein: CASSLAGGPGTGELFF. CDR3 bases: TGTGCCAGCAGCTTAGCGGGAGGGCCGGGGACCGGGGAGCTGTTTTTT. Drawing the rest from reference TRBV7-6 and TRBJ2-2, the complete variable domain is GAGVSQSPRYKVTKRGQDVALRCDPISGHVSLYWYRQALGQGPEFLTYFNYEAQQDKSGLPNDRFSAERPEGSISTLTIQRTEQRDSAMYRCASSLAGGPGTGELFFGEGSRLTVL.

The V gene is TRBV2, the J gene TRBJ1-3; 8 bases match TRBD1. This CDR3 spans 16 amino acids. In germline, CDR1 is SNHLY, CDR2 FYNNEI. After removal of 8 bases from V and 1 base from J, the junction contained 10 bases not matched to a gene. CDR3 residues: CASAGQGKWSGNTIYF. CDR3 sequence (DNA): TGTGCCAGCGCCGGACAGGGTAAATGGTCTGGAAACACCATATATTTT.

The chain uses TRBV2 and TRBJ2-5; tentatively, D is TRBD1 (5 bases). Trimming pared 1 base from V and 5 bases from J, leaving 11 bases between. Per the germline V gene, CDR1 is SNHLY and CDR2 is FYNNEI. The CDR3 covers 14 residues. In DNA form, the CDR3 reads TGTGCCAGCAGTGAAGGCGCAGGGTGGGAGACCCAGTACTTC. Its translation is CASSEGAGWETQYF.

The chain employs TRBV28 and TRBJ1-1; 11 nucleotides line up with TRBD1. Unmatched junction bases numbered 10, after V lost 5 bases and J lost 2 bases. The germline gives CDR1 MDHEN, CDR2 SYDVKM. This CDR3 has 17 amino acids. This chain's CDR3 is CASSLRTGGDGNTEAFF. CDR3 nucleotide sequence: TGTGCCAGCAGTCTCCGGACAGGGGGCGACGGAAACACTGAAGCTTTCTTT.

J is TRBJ2-3 and V is TRBV7-3; perhaps TRBD1 as D (5 bases). Trimming stripped 3 bases from V and 9 bases from J, with 16 bases between. CDR1 is SGHTA and CDR2 is FQGTGA in the germline V gene. This CDR3 is built from 14 residues. DNA of the CDR3: TGTGCCAGCAGCTTTACAGGTGCCCGAGACACGCAGTATTTT. Its translation: CASSFTGARDTQYF.

DNA of the CDR3: TGTGCCAGTTATCTCCAGAACTATGGCTACACCTTC. It translates to CASYLQNYGYTF. V and J are TRBV6-5 and TRBJ1-2, with no clear D. The CDR3 totals 12 residues. V was cut by 9 bases and J by 2 bases, with 10 bases left in between. Germline CDR1 MNHEY, CDR2 SVGAGI.

The chain has TRBV9 and TRBJ1-1; 10 bases agree with TRBD1. The J segment lost 5 bases and the V segment lost 3 bases, leaving 4 bases of the junction unmatched. Per the germline V gene, CDR1 is SGDLS and CDR2 is YYNGEE. This CDR3 has 14 residues. DNA of the CDR3: TGTGCCAGCAGCGGACAGGGGGCACGGACTGAAGCTTTCTTT. This sequence encodes CASSGQGARTEAFF. The full variable domain, its missing parts supplied by reference TRBV9 and TRBJ1-1, is DSGVTQTPKHLITATGQRVTLRCSPRSGDLSVYWYQQSLDQGLQFLIQYYNGEERAKGNILERFSAQQFPDLHSELNLSSLELGDSALYFCASSGQGARTEAFFGQGTRLTVV.

V is TRBV30 and J is TRBJ1-2; D is unresolved. V was cut by 2 bases and J by 5 bases, with 15 bases left in between. The CDR3 runs to 14 residues. Germline V gene lookup returns CDR1 GTSNPN and CDR2 SVGIG (reference sequence). The CDR3 bases are TGTGCCTGGAGTCGGTTGCCCCGATTATATGGCTACACCTTC. Encoded protein: CAWSRLPRLYGYTF. Complete variable domain (other parts from reference TRBV30 and TRBJ1-2): SQTIHQWPATLVQPVGSPLSLECTVEGTSNPNLYWYRQAAGRGLQLLFYSVGIGQISSEVPQNLSASRPQDRQFILSSKKLLLSDSGFYLCAWSRLPRLYGYTFGSGTRLTVV.

The rearrangement uses TRBV6-1 and TRBJ2-3; tentatively, D is TRBD2 (6 bases). Trimming removed 3 bases from V and 13 bases from J, with 14 bases in between. Per germline, CDR1 MNHNS and CDR2 SASEGT. The CDR3 consists of 12 residues. The CDR3 DNA sequence: TGTGCCAGCAGTGACGAAGGGACTGTCAAGTATTTT. This sequence encodes CASSDEGTVKYF.

This sequence joins TRBV14 and TRBJ1-6, with 7 nucleotides matching TRBD1. V lost 2 bases, J lost 10 bases, and 5 bases stayed unmatched. CDR3 length equals 14 residues. Germline V gives CDR1 SGHDN, CDR2 FVKESK. CDR3 bases: TGTGCCAGCAGCCAAAACAGGGGACGGTCACCCCTCCACTTT. Protein product: CASSQNRGRSPLHF.

The rearrangement joins TRBV28 to TRBJ1-1; 9 bases agree with TRBD1. V was clipped by 6 bases and J by 11 bases; unmatched bases: 22. This CDR3 has 17 amino acids. Germline V gene lookup returns CDR1 MDHEN and CDR2 SYDVKM. DNA for the CDR3: TGTGCCAGCAGGGCGACGGCCCGGATGGACAGGGGAGGCTATGCTTTCTTT. Translated, it gives CASRATARMDRGGYAFF.

The gene calls are TRBV27 and TRBJ2-5; D gene uncertain. The germline CDR1 and CDR2 sequences are MNHEY and SMNVEV (reference sequence). The CDR3 consists of 15 residues. The V gene lost 0 bases and the J gene lost 1 base, with 9 bases spanning the gap. The CDR3 spells CASSLSRLSQETQYF. For the CDR3, the DNA is TGTGCCAGCAGTTTATCCAGGTTGAGCCAAGAGACCCAGTACTTC.

The V gene is TRBV19, the J gene TRBJ1-5; the D gene is possibly TRBD1 (5 bases). The germline gives CDR1 LNHDA, CDR2 SQIVND (reference sequence). This CDR3 has 15 amino acids. With 8 bases removed from V and 3 bases from J, the gap between germline ends came to 17 bases. The CDR3 coding sequence is TGTGCCAGTGGTCGGGTCAGGGAGGTCAATCAGCCCCAGCATTTT. Translated, it gives CASGRVREVNQPQHF.

A few counts support this clone. V and J are TRBV2 and TRBJ1-6, with 11 bases identical to TRBD1. Germline V gene lookup returns CDR1 SNHLY and CDR2 FYNNEI. With 8 bases clipped from V and 8 bases from J, the junction kept 8 bases outside the gene matches. The CDR3 length is 15 residues. CDR3 loop: CASLTDRGRYSPLHF. The CDR3, as DNA: TGTGCCAGCCTAACGGACAGGGGGCGTTATTCACCCCTCCACTTT.

This clone showed up just a few times. V usage is TRBV7-9 and J usage is TRBJ2-5; D not resolved. Trimming stripped 0 bases from V and 2 bases from J, with 7 bases between. Germline CDR1 is SEHNR and CDR2 is FQNEAQ (reference sequence). The CDR3 is 14 residues long. CDR3 sequence reads: CASSLAAEQETQYF. The CDR3 DNA sequence: TGTGCCAGCAGCTTAGCGGCGGAACAAGAGACCCAGTACTTC.

The chain uses TRBV30 and TRBJ2-1, with 10 bases that match TRBD2. There are 13 residues in the CDR3. V lost 3 bases and J lost 6; bases outside the gene matches: 2. The germline gives CDR1 GTSNPN, CDR2 SVGIG (reference sequence). The CDR3 loop is CAWSSGRANEQFF. Here the CDR3 DNA reads TGTGCCTGGAGCAGCGGGAGGGCCAATGAGCAGTTCTTC.

The chain uses TRBV29-1 and TRBJ2-7, with 14 positions matching TRBD2. V shed 3 bases, J shed 2 bases, and the junction held 6 bases outside the gene matches. The CDR3 loop spans 16 amino acids. CDR1 is SQVTM, CDR2 ANQGSEA, per germline. CDR3 loop: CSVEGLAGVGTYEQYF. The CDR3 region has the DNA TGCAGCGTTGAGGGACTAGCGGGAGTAGGCACCTACGAGCAGTACTTC.

V is TRBV4-2 and J is TRBJ2-1; a weak D match, TRBD1 (5 bases). Trimming removed 6 bases at V and 5 bases at J, with 11 bases between. The germline V gene has CDR1 LGHNA and CDR2 YNFKEQ. The CDR3 extends over 13 amino acids. CDR3 DNA: TGTGCCAGCAGGTACGACAGAAACAATGAGCAGTTCTTC. Its translation: CASRYDRNNEQFF.

The chain is built from TRBV18 and TRBJ1-2, with D maybe TRBD1 (6 bases). The CDR3 length is 17 residues. The V end lost 6 bases, the J end lost 6 bases, and 26 bases lay between the germline ends. Germline lookup yields CDR1 KGHSH and CDR2 LQKENI. The CDR3 loop is CASSSQSSGRGFDGYTF. As DNA, the CDR3 is TGTGCCAGCTCCTCCCAAAGTAGTGGCAGGGGATTCGATGGCTACACCTTC.

Details on this clone: Other nucleotide sequences from this sample produce the same CDR3. This sequence joins TRBV5-1 and TRBJ2-5, with D uncertain. The CDR3 is made up of 14 amino acids. From germline, CDR1 is SGHRS and CDR2 YFSETQ. The germline V and J ends were trimmed by 0 bases and 4 bases, with 10 bases remaining between them. The CDR3 bases are TGCGCCAGCAGCTTGGAAGCCAGAGGAGAGACCCAGTACTTC. This encodes CASSLEARGETQYF.

This chain joins TRBV15 and TRBJ2-7; 8 bases are a match to TRBD2. The V segment lost 8 bases and the J segment 6 bases; nucleotides outside the gene matches: 18. Germline V gives CDR1 LNHNV, CDR2 YYDKDF (reference sequence). CDR3 size: 16 residues. The CDR3 DNA is TGTGCCACCGGGCTTCTCGGGGGCGGGGGGCAGTGCGAGCAGTACTTC. Translating it yields CATGLLGGGGQCEQYF.